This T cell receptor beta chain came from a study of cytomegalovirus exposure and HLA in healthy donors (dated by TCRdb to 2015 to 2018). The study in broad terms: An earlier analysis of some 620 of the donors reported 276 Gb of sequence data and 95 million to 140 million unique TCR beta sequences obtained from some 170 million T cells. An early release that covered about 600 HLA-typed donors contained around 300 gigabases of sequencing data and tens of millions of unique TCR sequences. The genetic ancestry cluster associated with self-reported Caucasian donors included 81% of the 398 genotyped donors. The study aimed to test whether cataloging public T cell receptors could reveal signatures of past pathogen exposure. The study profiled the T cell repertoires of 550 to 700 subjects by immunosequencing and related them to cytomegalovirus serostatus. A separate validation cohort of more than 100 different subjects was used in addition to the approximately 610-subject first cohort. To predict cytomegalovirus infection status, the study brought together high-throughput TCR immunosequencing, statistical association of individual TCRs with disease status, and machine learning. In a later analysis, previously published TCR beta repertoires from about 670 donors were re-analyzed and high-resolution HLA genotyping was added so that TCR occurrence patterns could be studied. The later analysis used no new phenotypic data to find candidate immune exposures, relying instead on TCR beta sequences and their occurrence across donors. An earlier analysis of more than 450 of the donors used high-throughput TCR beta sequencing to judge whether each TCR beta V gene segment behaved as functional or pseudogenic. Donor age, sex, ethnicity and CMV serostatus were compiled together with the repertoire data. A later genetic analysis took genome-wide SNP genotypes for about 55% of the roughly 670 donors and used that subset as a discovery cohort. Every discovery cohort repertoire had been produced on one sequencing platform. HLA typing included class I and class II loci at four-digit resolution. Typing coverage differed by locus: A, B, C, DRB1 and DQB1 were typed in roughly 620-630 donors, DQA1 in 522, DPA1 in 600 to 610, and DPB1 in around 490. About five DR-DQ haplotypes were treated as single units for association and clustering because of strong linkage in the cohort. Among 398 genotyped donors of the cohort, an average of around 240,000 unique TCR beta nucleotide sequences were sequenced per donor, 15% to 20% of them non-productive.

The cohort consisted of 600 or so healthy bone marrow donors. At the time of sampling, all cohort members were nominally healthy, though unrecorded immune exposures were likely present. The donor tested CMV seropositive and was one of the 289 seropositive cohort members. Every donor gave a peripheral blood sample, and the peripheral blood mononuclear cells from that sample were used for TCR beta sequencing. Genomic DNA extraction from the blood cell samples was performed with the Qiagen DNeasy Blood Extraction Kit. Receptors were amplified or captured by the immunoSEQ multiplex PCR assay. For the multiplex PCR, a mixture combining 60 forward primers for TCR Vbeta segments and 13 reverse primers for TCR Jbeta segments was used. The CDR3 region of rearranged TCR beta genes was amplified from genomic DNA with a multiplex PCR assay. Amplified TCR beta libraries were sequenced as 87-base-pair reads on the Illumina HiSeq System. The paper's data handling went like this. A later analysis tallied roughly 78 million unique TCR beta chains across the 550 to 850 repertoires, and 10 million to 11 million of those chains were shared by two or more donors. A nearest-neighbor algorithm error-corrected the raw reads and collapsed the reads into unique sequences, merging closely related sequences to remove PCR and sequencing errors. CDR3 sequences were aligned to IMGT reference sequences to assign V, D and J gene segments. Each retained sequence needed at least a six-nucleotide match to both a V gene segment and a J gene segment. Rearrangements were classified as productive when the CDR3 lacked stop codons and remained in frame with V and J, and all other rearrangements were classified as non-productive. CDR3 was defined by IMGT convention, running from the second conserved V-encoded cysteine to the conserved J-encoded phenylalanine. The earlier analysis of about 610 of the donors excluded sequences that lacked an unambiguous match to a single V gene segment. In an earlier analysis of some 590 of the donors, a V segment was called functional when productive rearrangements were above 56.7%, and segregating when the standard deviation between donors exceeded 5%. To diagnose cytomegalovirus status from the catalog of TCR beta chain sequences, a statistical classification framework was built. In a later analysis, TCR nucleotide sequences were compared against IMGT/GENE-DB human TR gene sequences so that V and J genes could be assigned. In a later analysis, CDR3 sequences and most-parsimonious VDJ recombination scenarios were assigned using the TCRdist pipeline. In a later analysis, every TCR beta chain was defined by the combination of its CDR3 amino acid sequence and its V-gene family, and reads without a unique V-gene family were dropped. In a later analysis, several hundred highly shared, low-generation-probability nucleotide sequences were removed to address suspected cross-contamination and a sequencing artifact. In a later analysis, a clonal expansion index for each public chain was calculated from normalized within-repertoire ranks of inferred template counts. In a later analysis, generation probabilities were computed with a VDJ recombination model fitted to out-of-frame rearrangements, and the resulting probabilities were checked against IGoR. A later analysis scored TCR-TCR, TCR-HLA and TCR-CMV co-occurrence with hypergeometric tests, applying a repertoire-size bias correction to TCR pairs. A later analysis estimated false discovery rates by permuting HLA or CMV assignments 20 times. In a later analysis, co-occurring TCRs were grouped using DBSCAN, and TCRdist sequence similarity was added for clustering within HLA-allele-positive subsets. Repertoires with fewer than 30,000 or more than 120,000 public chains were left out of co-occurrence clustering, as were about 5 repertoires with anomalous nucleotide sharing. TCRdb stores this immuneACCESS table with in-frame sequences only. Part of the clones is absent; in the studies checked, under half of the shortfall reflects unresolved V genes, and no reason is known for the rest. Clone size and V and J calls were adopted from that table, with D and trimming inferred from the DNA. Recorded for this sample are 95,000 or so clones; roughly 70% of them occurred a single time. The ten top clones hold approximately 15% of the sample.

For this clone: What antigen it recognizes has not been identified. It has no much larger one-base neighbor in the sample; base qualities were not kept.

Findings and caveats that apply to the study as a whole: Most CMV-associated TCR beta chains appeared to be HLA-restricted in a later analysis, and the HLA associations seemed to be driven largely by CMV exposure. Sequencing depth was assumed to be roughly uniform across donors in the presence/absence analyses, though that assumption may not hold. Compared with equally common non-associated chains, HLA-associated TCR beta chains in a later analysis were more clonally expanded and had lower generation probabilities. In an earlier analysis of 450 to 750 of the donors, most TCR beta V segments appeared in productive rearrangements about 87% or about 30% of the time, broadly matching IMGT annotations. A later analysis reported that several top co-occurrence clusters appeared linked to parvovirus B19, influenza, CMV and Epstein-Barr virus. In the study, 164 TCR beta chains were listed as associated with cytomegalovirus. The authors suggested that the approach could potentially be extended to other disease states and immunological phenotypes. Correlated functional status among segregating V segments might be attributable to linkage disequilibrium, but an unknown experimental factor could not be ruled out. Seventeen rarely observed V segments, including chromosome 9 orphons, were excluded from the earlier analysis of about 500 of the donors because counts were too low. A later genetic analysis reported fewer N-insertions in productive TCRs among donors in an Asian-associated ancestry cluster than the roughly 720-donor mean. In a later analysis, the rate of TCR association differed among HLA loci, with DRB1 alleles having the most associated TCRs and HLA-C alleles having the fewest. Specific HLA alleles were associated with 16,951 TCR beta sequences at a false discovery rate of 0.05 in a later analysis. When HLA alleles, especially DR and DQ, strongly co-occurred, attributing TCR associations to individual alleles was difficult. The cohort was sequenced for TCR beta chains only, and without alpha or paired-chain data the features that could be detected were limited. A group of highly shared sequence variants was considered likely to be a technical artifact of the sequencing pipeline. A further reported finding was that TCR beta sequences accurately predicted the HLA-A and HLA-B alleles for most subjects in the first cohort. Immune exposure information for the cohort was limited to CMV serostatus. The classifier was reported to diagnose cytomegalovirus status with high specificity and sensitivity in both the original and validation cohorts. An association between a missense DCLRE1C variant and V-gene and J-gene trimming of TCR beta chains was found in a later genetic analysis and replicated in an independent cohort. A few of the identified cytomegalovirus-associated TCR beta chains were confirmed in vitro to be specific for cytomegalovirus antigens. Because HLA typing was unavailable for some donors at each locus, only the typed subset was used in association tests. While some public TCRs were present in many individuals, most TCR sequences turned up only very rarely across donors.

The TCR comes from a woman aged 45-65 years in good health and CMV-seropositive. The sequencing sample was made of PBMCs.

Here the CDR3 is given as CASTGTANTEAFF. DNA sequence: TGCGCCTCCACGGGGACAGCAAACACTGAAGCTTTCTTT. The rearrangement combines TRBV5-1 with TRBJ1-1, with 7 bases aligning to TRBD1. V ends up 10 bases short and J 2 bases short, with an unmatched junction base count of 8. The CDR3 holds 13 amino acids from the cysteine to the phenylalanine. Of the read, only the CDR3 DNA is kept; its 39 bases are in frame from base 1. CDR1 SGHRS and CDR2 YFSETQ are derived from the germline V gene.